This T cell receptor beta chain was found in a study of blood T cells in healthy people across ages (dated by TCRdb to between 2014 and 2017). Regarding the study in general: In model experiments, template switching captured about one uniquely barcoded TCR beta cDNA molecule for every two T cells. To track age-related changes in TCR beta repertoire diversity, the study relied on deep sequencing normalized with unique cDNA molecular identifiers. The donors were divided into four age groups: young (average approximately 16 years), middle-aged (about 41), aged (around 59) and long-lived (about 80). To avoid experimental bias, donors of different ages were spread randomly across the sequencing lanes. The study analyzed two additional independent replicas of 1 million unique cDNA reads from the same blood draw for two donors, one aged 18 to 30 and one aged 80 or older.

The method behind the library was 5' RACE. The run used an Illumina HiSeq 2500. A second about 6 to 11 cycle PCR used a sample-barcoded 5' primer and a J-beta primer mix. A template-switch 5' adaptor carrying 12 random nucleotides introduced a unique molecular identifier onto each TCR beta cDNA molecule. At least 3 million CDR3-containing paired-end reads were obtained from each sample. The Mint cDNA synthesis kit, primed by a TRBC-specific oligonucleotide, was used to synthesize first-strand cDNA from all RNA. All cDNA was treated with uracil-DNA glycosylase and then went through a first 18-cycle PCR with the universal primers M1SS and BC2_uni_R. The published analysis was carried out like this. For normalization, 1 million high-quality reads were randomly selected from each sample, with every read carrying a distinct molecular identifier. Instead of being binned into consensus sequences, reads that shared molecular identifiers were thrown out. MiTCR, with a Q25 quality threshold and the strictest error-elimination algorithm, was used for CDR3 identification, clonotype clustering and error correction. A nonparametric unseen species model with Euler transformation was used to estimate a lower bound on total TCR beta diversity. TCRdb reprocessing: public reads trimmed at Q25 with fastp, clones called with MiXCR, in-frame beta chains kept. CDR3 protein sequences are deduplicated, and each keeps its most common genes and DNA. What appears here as the V and J calls and clone size reflects TCRdb's work, not the paper's. Across this sample there are 1.5 million to 2 million distinct CDR3 sequences, with about 35% seen only once. The ten largest make up over 9% of the sample.

General study outcomes and caveats: The long-lived group showed more naive CD4+ T cells, fewer expanded clones and increased TCR diversity than the aged group, suggesting age selection. Because the CMV infection status of the donors was unknown, age-related changes in expanded clonotypes may potentially have been confounded. There was a strong correlation between observed TCR beta diversity and the percentage of naive T cells measured by flow cytometry. Because profiling used bulk unsorted PBMCs, naive and antigen-experienced compartments could not be compared conclusively. Total diversity estimates from one million sequenced T cells were considered lower bounds and underestimates. Observed TCR beta diversity per million T cells fell roughly linearly with age, and a significant reduction was already apparent by age approximately 40.

The CDR3 runs 18 amino acids, cysteine and phenylalanine included. Just CDR3 DNA is preserved here, 54 bases in frame from base 1. As encoded in the germline V gene, CDR1 is MDHEN while CDR2 is SYDVKM. The 39 donors, aged about 6 to 95 years, were systemically healthy Caucasian individuals from Russia. Each donor gave approximately 9.3 milliliters of peripheral blood, collected into EDTA-treated Vacutainer tubes. Ficoll-Paque density-gradient centrifugation was used to isolate PBMCs, with at least 7 million per sample. Total RNA was extracted from PBMCs with Trizol reagent, with at least 6 micrograms obtained per sample. The percentages of naive CD45RAhigh/CD27high T cells were determined by flow cytometry on a PBMC aliquot from every donor. Remarks on this clonotype: Which antigen it targets is not known. No base qualities exist here, and no much larger clone lies one base off it.

The chain uses TRBV28 and TRBJ2-5; TRBD2 aligns with 13 central bases. The J call could be wrong; TRBJ2-7 is a better fit for the DNA end. The sample taken for sequencing was blood. The clonotype was recovered from a woman in her 30s in good health. The CDR3 protein: CASSSGTSGARSSYEQYF. The nucleotides are TGTGCCAGCAGTTCCGGGACTAGCGGGGCCCGAAGCTCCTACGAGCAGTACTTC.